This entry describes one T cell receptor (beta chain). The antigen it recognizes is unknown. There are no base qualities to consult, and no much larger clone falls within one base. The CDR3 regions of human TCRbeta chains were analyzed by immunosequencing. Processing in the source paper ran as follows. TCRs in the repertoires were matched against a reference library of SARS-CoV-2-specific TCRs that had been generated with the MIRA antigen-specificity platform. Breadth was defined as the fraction of unique TCRs that were SARS-CoV-2-associated. Depth was defined as the fraction of total T cells that were SARS-CoV-2-associated. Using the MIRA data, each spike-specific TCR was mapped to the spike region that the TCR reacts to and placed in a CD4 or CD8 class. Log10-transformed breadth and depth values were compared by one-way ANOVA with Sidak's multiple comparisons tests. In its TCRdb copy, this immuneACCESS table keeps in-frame sequences only and misses some clones. Where compared with another copy, unresolved V genes explain less than half of these, and the others have no known cause. The V and J calls and the clone size are those of that table, but D and trimming were determined from the DNA. This sample has some 120,000 clones in its table, and roughly 84% of those were observed once. 25% to 35% of the sample is taken by the ten largest.

The germline ends are 12 bases apart after V is trimmed by 6 bases and J by 6 bases. Counted from cysteine to phenylalanine, this CDR3 has 13 amino acids. This entry keeps only the CDR3 DNA: 39 bases, framed from base 1. For CDR1 and CDR2, the germline V gene lists SNHLY and FYNNEI. This entry belongs to a study of T cell responses to AZD1222 COVID-19 vaccine (dated by TCRdb to about 2021). Regarding the research as a whole: TCR sequencing was performed for more than 230 trial participants, of whom 200 to 210 were given two doses of AZD1222 and some 26 were given two doses of MenACWY control vaccine. Trial participants were enrolled by age into subgroups of 18-55, 56-69 and 70-plus years, and approximately 150, 30 and 60 TCR-sequenced participants, respectively, were included in these subgroups.

In light of the paper, this sample's time point label describes: about 28 days (+/-7) after the second vaccine dose. Because spike-specific TCR depth and breadth did not differ between the two schedules, AZD1222 recipients who got a second dose at roughly 4 weeks were pooled with those who got a second dose at roughly 12 weeks. Samples from vaccinated people were obtained from the UK trials COV001 and COV002, which included a single-blind randomized controlled phase 2/3 trial of AZD1222 (ChAdOx1 nCoV-19) in healthy adults. For TCRbeta chain sequencing, PBMC samples from trial participants were taken at day 0 and at day 28 after the second dose. Broad study findings and their caveats: The vaccine-associated CD4 TCRs covered the entire spike protein, and the dominant responses fell in regions 160-218 and 743-854. Only five to seven AZD1222 recipients were SARS-CoV-2 seropositive at baseline, limiting conclusions about previously exposed vaccinees. Most participants were white British and females outnumbered males, and the authors suggested that clonal diversity may have been underestimated. Because no samples from the day 14 peak response were available, repertoires could be characterized only after the peak T cell response. The 56-69-year group was small, and its depth increase did not reach significance, likely because of low power. A significant rise in spike-specific TCR breadth and depth was observed after two AZD1222 doses relative to day 0 and relative to MenACWY recipients. Nearly half of unique spike-specific TCRs reportedly recognized epitopes outside regions mutated in the B.1.351 and B.1.1.7 variants.

The receptor was isolated from an adult who received the AZD1222 COVID-19 vaccine. The specimen comprised peripheral blood, sampled 28 days after the second AZD1222 dose. In this chain, TRBV2 is recombined with TRBJ1-5, with no D gene named confidently. The CDR3 amino acid sequence is: CASRAQGLQPQHF. The DNA reads as follows: TGTGCCAGCAGGGCCCAAGGCCTTCAGCCCCAGCATTTT.